These 25 T cell receptor beta chains originate from one sample sequenced in a study of identifying expanded T cells in peripheral blood. Clones were sequenced by immunoSEQ multiplex PCR, and TCRdb holds only the in-frame ones, with some missing. Of more than 50,000 clones in the sample, about four fifths were seen once. Sequenced: blood. The origin of the receptors is a person aged 18 to 75 in good health.

The CDR3 loop is CACQRNQETQYF. The CDR3 nucleotides are TGTGCCTGCCAACGAAACCAAGAGACCCAGTACTTC. The chain carries TRBV30 and TRBJ2-5; no clear D. V dropped 6 bases and J dropped 0 bases, with 8 bases sitting between them. The CDR3 is 12 amino acids. Germline CDR1 is GTSNPN and CDR2 is SVGIG (reference sequence).

This sequence joins TRBV10-3 and TRBJ2-5, with 8 bases aligning to TRBD2. After removal of 8 bases from V and 1 base from J, the junction contained 6 bases not matched to a gene. Germline loops: CDR1 ENHRY, CDR2 SYGVKD. This CDR3 spans 14 amino acids. This CDR3 is CAIGAGGPQETQYF. The CDR3 DNA reads TGTGCCATCGGGGCGGGGGGACCCCAAGAGACCCAGTACTTC.

This chain uses TRBV7-6 with TRBJ1-3, with D perhaps matching TRBD1 (5 bases). From germline, CDR1 is SGHVS and CDR2 FNYEAQ. Trimming shortened V by 5 bases and J by 0 bases, and 11 bases separated the two germline ends. The CDR3 length is 15 residues. The CDR3 nucleotides read TGTGCCAGCAGCATGGGACCGAACTCTGGAAACACCATATATTTT. Its protein product is CASSMGPNSGNTIYF.

This chain links TRBV15 with TRBJ2-1, with D tentatively TRBD2 (5 bases). CDR1 and CDR2 (germline): LNHNV, YYDKDF (reference sequence). The CDR3 is 15 amino acids. The V end lost 0 bases, the J end lost 8 bases, and 14 bases lay between the germline ends. The CDR3 sequence: CATSRDTSSRHEQFF. The CDR3 nucleotides are TGTGCCACCAGCAGAGATACATCTAGCCGCCATGAGCAGTTCTTC.

The chain uses TRBV5-5 and TRBJ2-5; D is ambiguous. V lost 0 bases and J 5 bases, leaving 14 bases between the germline ends. CDR3 size: 15 residues. Germline lookup yields CDR1 SGHKS and CDR2 YYEKEE (reference sequence). CDR3 nucleotides: TGTGCCAGCAGCTTGGACGTAAACAGCATCGAGACCCAGTACTTC. Translation gives CASSLDVNSIETQYF.

The chain has TRBV11-2 and TRBJ2-5; D may be TRBD2 (6 bases). V shed 3 bases and J shed 5 bases, with 13 bases lying between them. Germline CDR1 and CDR2: SGHAT and FQNNGV. The CDR3 spans 14 residues. The CDR3 loop reads CASSLRRAGETQYF. CDR3 DNA sequence: TGTGCCAGCAGCTTGCGGAGGGCCGGGGAGACCCAGTACTTC.

This clone has just a few counts. CDR3 DNA: TGTGCCAGCAGCTTTACCCCGGGACTATCCTACGAGCAGTACTTC. Residues: CASSFTPGLSYEQYF. V is TRBV7-2 and J is TRBJ2-7, with 7 bases lining up with TRBD2. CDR3 length equals 15 residues. The trim removed 3 bases at V and 1 base at J, leaving 6 bases unmatched. CDR1 SGHTA and CDR2 FQGNSA come from the germline V gene.

The V call is TRBV6-1, the J call TRBJ1-1; tentative D call: TRBD1 (6 bases). Per the germline V gene, CDR1 is MNHNS and CDR2 is SASEGT. V lost 2 bases to trimming and J lost 1 base, with 11 bases between them. The CDR3 spans 15 residues. The CDR3 nucleotides are TGTGCCAGCAGTGAATTCGGGGGGCGGAACACTGAAGCTTTCTTT. Encoded protein: CASSEFGGRNTEAFF.

V gene TRBV7-9 combines with J gene TRBJ1-4, with TRBD1 as a possible D gene (6 bases). The CDR3 sequence is 15 residues long. Trimming took 6 bases from V and 4 from J, leaving 15 bases between them. Germline V CDR1 and CDR2: SEHNR, FQNEAQ (reference sequence). The CDR3 sequence: CASRISGDGNEKLFF. The CDR3 nucleotides are TGTGCCAGCAGAATCTCAGGGGACGGTAATGAAAAACTGTTTTTT.

This CDR3 is CASSLRSWGTDTQYF. In DNA form, the CDR3 reads TGTGCCAGCAGCCTAAGGAGCTGGGGCACAGATACGCAGTATTTT. V usage is TRBV11-3 and J usage is TRBJ2-3; unclear D gene. Germline lookup yields CDR1 SGHNT and CDR2 YENEEA. The length of the CDR3 is 15 residues. V lost 5 bases and J lost 1, with 13 bases in between.

The chain carries TRBV27 and TRBJ1-2; no clear D. V lost 5 bases, J lost 0 bases, and 16 bases lay in between. The CDR3 runs to 16 residues. Germline V gene data show CDR1 as MNHEY and CDR2 as SMNVEV (reference sequence). The CDR3 DNA is TGTGCCAGCAGTACCCGGGCCCGCATCCCTAACTATGGCTACACCTTC. Translated: CASSTRARIPNYGYTF.

As to this clone: Lacking the conserved final phenylalanine or tryptophan, this CDR3 likely reflects a read error. It is unclear where the CDR3 begins or ends on the DNA, so no DNA is shown, and the CDR3 is as TCRdb lists it. The V gene is TRBV28, the J gene TRBJ1-2. Germline V gene lookup returns CDR1 MDHEN and CDR2 SYDVKM. The CDR3 region is 10 residues in length, termini included. The CDR3 loop is CASSSRTGPV.

This chain links TRBV7-2 with TRBJ1-1; D gene ambiguous. The V gene lost 0 bases and the J gene lost 11 bases, with 10 bases spanning the gap. Germline V gene sequence: CDR1 SGHTA, CDR2 FQGNSA. The CDR3 covers 12 residues. The CDR3 sequence is CASSLASAGAFF. CDR3 in DNA: TGTGCCAGCAGCTTAGCTTCGGCTGGGGCTTTCTTT.

The J gene is TRBJ2-3, the V gene TRBV6-6; TRBD2 matches 12 bases. This CDR3 contains 16 residues. With 4 bases clipped from V and 6 bases from J, the junction kept 8 bases outside the gene matches. CDR1 is MNHNY, CDR2 SVGAGI, per germline (reference sequence). CDR3 in amino acids: CASSSGLAGQWDTQYF. CDR3 bases: TGTGCCAGCAGTTCCGGACTAGCGGGGCAGTGGGATACGCAGTATTTT.

The chain employs TRBV14 and TRBJ2-4; D not certain. The V end lost 4 bases, the J end lost 6 bases, and 7 bases lay between the germline ends. This CDR3 is 12 amino acids long. Germline CDR1 is SGHDN and CDR2 is FVKESK. The CDR3 sequence: CASSRTGNIQYF. CDR3 DNA: TGTGCCAGCAGCCGGACGGGAAACATTCAGTACTTC.

V gene TRBV5-5 combines with J gene TRBJ1-2; TRBD1 matches 11 bases. Germline CDR1 and CDR2: SGHKS and YYEKEE (reference sequence). The V gene end was trimmed by 4 bases and the J gene end by 6 bases; junction bases not matched to a gene: 8. CDR3 size: 15 residues. CDR3 in amino acids: CASSQGQGALHGYTF. CDR3 coding DNA: TGTGCCAGCAGCCAAGGACAGGGGGCTTTGCATGGCTACACCTTC.

The chain joins TRBV2 to TRBJ2-1, with D perhaps TRBD1 (5 bases). The CDR3 runs 13 residues. Germline-derived CDR1 and CDR2 are SNHLY and FYNNEI. Trimming left V 4 bases short and J 3 bases short, with 7 bases between. This CDR3 is CASSGQIYNEQFF. The CDR3 nucleotides read TGTGCCAGCAGTGGACAGATCTACAATGAGCAGTTCTTC.

The genes are TRBV4-2 and TRBJ2-1; 12 positions agree with TRBD2. CDR1 and CDR2 from the germline V gene are LGHNA and YNFKEQ. CDR3 size: 16 residues. Losses at the gene ends were 3 bases for V and 5 bases for J; bases not matched to a gene: 5. The CDR3 region is CASSQALAGGDNEQFF. The CDR3 region has the DNA TGTGCCAGCAGCCAGGCCCTAGCGGGGGGGGACAATGAGCAGTTCTTC.

The chain uses TRBV6-5 and TRBJ1-1; no definite D call. This CDR3 is built from 15 residues. The V gene's germline CDR1 is MNHEY and CDR2 SVGAGI. V dropped 6 bases and J dropped 7 bases, with 21 bases sitting between them. The CDR3 region has the DNA TGTGCCAGCAGGCGCGACACGGCGGACGGGGTTGAAGCTTTCTTT. Its protein is CASRRDTADGVEAFF.

This chain joins TRBV6-1 and TRBJ2-1, with 8 positions matching TRBD2. V was clipped by 5 bases and J by 11 bases; unmatched bases: 11. CDR1 and CDR2 from the germline V gene are MNHNS and SASEGT. This CDR3 has 14 residues. In nucleotides, the CDR3 is TGTGCCAGCAGTCCGGGACTAGGGACAATGAAGCAGTTCTTC. Encoded protein: CASSPGLGTMKQFF.

This chain uses TRBV6-1 with TRBJ1-1; 7 bases are shared with TRBD1. Germline lookup yields CDR1 MNHNS and CDR2 SASEGT. This CDR3 contains 13 residues. V lost 10 bases, J lost 4 bases, and 9 bases stayed unmatched. The CDR3, as DNA: TGTGCCATAATGGCCAGGGGGTCCACTGAAGCTTTCTTT. Its protein product is CAIMARGSTEAFF.

This chain uses TRBV23-1 with TRBJ1-3; tentatively, D is TRBD1 (5 bases). TRBV23-1 is assigned to the ORF class and has an uncertain function. This CDR3 contains 17 residues. The V and J ends lost 0 bases and 3 bases respectively, with 15 bases between them. The CDR3 reads CASSQSAVVGHGNTIYF. DNA for the CDR3: TGCGCCAGCAGTCAATCAGCCGTGGTGGGGCATGGAAACACCATATATTTT.

This clone was seen a handful of times. This sequence joins TRBV5-4 and TRBJ2-7, with D unclear. The CDR3 spans 12 residues. CDR1 and CDR2 from the germline V gene are SGHNT and YYREEE (reference sequence). V was trimmed by 0 bases and J by 3 bases, leaving 4 bases between them. The CDR3 protein is CASSLARYEQYV. The CDR3 DNA sequence: TGTGCCAGCAGCTTGGCCCGCTACGAGCAGTACGTC.

This clone was observed a few times. The chain employs TRBV6-5 and TRBJ1-2; D is ambiguous. In germline, CDR1 is MNHEY, CDR2 SVGAGI. This CDR3 contains 14 residues. V lost 4 bases and J lost 4, with 13 bases in between. The CDR3 region is CASSSLRGSYGYTF. In DNA, the CDR3 is TGTGCCAGCAGTTCTCTCCGAGGGAGCTATGGCTACACCTTC.

The chain carries TRBV11-2 and TRBJ2-1; 10 nucleotides match TRBD1. Per germline, CDR1 SGHAT and CDR2 FQNNGV. V dropped 5 bases and J dropped 6; count of bases not matched to a gene: 7. This CDR3 contains 15 residues. The CDR3 loop is CASSVRQGAINEQFF. The DNA for the CDR3 is TGTGCCAGCAGCGTTCGACAGGGGGCCATCAATGAGCAGTTCTTC.